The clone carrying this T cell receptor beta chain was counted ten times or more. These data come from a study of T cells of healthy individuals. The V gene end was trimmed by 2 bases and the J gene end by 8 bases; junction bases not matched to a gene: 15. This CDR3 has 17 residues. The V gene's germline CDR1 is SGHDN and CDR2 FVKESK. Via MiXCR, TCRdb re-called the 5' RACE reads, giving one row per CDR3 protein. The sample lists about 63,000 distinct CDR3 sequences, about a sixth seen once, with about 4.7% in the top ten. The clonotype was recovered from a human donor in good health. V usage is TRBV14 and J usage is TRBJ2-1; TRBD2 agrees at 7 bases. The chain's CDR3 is CASSQFRTSEPVDEQFF. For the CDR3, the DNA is TGTGCCAGCAGCCAATTTCGCACTAGCGAACCGGTTGATGAGCAGTTCTTC.